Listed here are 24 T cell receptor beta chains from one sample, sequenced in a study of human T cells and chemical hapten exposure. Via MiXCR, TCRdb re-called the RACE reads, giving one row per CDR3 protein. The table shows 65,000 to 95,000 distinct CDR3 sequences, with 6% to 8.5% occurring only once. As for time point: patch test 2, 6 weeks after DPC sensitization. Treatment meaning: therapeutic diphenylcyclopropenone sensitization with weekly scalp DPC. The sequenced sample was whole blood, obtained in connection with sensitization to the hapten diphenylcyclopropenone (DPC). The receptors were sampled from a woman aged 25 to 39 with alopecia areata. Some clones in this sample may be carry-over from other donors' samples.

CDR3 nucleotide sequence: TGTGCCAGCTCACCGTCACCCCTCAGGGGGAGTCAGCCCCAGCATTTT. It specifies CASSPSPLRGSQPQHF. V usage is TRBV18 and J usage is TRBJ1-5; 7 bases fit TRBD1. The V and J ends lost 3 bases and 6 bases, in that order; junction bases with no gene match: 11. There are 16 residues in the CDR3. Per germline, CDR1 KGHSH and CDR2 LQKENI.

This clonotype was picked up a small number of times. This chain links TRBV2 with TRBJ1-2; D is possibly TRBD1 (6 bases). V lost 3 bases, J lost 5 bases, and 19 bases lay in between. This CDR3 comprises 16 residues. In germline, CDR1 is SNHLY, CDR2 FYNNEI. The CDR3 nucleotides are TGTGCCAGCAGTGAGGGAACAGGGTTTTGGGGATATGGCTACACCTTC. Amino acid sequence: CASSEGTGFWGYGYTF.

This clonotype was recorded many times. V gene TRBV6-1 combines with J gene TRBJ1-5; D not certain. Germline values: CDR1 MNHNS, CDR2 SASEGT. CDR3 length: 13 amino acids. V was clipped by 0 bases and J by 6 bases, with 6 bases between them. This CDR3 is CASSEAEVQPQHF. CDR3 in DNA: TGTGCCAGCAGTGAAGCGGAGGTTCAGCCCCAGCATTTT.

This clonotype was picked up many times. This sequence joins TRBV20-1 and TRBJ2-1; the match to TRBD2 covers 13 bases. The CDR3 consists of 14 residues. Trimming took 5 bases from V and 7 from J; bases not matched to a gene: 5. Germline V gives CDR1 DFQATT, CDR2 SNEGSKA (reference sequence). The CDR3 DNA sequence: TGCAGTGCTGGACGGACTAGCGGGGGTAATGAGCAGTTCTTC. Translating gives CSAGRTSGGNEQFF.

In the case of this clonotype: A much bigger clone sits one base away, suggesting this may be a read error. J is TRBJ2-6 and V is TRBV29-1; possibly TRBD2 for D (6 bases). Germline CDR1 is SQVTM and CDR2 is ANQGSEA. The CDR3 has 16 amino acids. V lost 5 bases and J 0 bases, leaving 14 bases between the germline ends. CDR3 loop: CSVLGGELSGANVLTF. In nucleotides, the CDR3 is TGCAGCGTTCTTGGCGGGGAGCTCTCTGGGGCCAACGTCCTGACTTTC.

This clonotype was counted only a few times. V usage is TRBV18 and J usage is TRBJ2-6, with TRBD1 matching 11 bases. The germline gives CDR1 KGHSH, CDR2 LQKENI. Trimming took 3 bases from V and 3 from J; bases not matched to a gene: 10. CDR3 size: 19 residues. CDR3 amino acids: CASSPSPDRGLSGANVLTF. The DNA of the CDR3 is TGTGCCAGCTCACCGTCCCCGGACAGGGGGCTAAGTGGGGCCAACGTCCTGACTTTC.

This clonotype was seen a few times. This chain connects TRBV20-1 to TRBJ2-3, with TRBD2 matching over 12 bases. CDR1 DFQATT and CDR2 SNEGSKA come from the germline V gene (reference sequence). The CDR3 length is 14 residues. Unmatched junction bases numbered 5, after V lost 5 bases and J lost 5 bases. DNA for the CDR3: TGCAGTGCTCCACTAGCGGGGGGCAAAGATACGCAGTATTTT. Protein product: CSAPLAGGKDTQYF.

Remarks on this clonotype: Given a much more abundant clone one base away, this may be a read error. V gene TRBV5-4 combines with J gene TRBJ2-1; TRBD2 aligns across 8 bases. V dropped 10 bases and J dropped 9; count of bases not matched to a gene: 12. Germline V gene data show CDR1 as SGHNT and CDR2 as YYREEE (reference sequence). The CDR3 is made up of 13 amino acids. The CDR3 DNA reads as TGTGCCGCCACCCGCGCGGGGGGCGGTGAGCAGTTCTTC. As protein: CAATRAGGGEQFF. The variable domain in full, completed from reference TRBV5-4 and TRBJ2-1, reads ETGVTQSPTHLIKTRGQQVTLRCSSQSGHNTVSWYQQALGQGPQFIFQYYREEENGRGNFPPRFSGLQFPNYSSELNVNALELDDSALYLCAATRAGGGEQFFGPGTRLTVL.

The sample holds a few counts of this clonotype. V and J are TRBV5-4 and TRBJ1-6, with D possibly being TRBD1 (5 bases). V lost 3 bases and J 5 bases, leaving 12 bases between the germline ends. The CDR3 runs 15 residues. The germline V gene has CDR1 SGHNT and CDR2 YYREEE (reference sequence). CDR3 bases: TGTGCCAGCAGCTCCGGGACTCCGAATAATTCACCCCTCCACTTT. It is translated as CASSSGTPNNSPLHF.

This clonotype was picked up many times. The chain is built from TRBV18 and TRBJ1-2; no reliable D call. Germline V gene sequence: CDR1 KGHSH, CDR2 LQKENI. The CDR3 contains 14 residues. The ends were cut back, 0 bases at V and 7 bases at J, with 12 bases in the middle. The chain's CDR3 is CASSPPAGRIGYTF. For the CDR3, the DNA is TGTGCCAGCTCACCACCTGCCGGGCGTATTGGCTACACCTTC.

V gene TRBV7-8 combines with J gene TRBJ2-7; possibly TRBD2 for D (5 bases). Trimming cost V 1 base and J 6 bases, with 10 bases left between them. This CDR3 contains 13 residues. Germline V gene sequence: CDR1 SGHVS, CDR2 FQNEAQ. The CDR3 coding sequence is TGTGCCAGCAGCTTAGAGGAGGACCGCGAGCAGTACTTC. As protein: CASSLEEDREQYF.

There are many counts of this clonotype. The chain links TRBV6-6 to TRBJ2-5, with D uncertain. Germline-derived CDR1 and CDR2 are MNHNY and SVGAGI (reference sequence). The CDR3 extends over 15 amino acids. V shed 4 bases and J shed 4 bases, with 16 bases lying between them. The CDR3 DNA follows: TGTGCCAGCAGTTTCCCGACCGGGCCGGTAGAGACCCAGTACTTC. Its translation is CASSFPTGPVETQYF.

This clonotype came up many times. CDR3 protein: CASSSPQGIPNYGYTF. In nucleotides, the CDR3 is TGTGCCAGCAGCTCCCCACAGGGCATTCCTAACTATGGCTACACCTTC. The chain has TRBV5-5 and TRBJ1-2; TRBD1 is a possible D gene (6 bases). The V gene lost 3 bases and the J gene lost 0 bases, with 15 bases spanning the gap. The CDR3 has 16 amino acids. Germline V gives CDR1 SGHKS, CDR2 YYEKEE (reference sequence).

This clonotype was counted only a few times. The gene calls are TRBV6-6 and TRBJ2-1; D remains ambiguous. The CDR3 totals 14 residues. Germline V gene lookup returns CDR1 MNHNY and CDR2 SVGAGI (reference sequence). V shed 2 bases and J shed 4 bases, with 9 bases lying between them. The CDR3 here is CASSYDRIYNEQFF. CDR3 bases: TGTGCCAGCAGTTACGATCGGATATACAATGAGCAGTTCTTC.

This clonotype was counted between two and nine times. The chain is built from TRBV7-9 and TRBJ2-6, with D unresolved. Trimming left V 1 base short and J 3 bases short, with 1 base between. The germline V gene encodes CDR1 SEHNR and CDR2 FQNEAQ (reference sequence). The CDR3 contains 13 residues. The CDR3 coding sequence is TGTGCCAGCAGCTTAGATGGGGCCAACGTCCTGACTTTC. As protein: CASSLDGANVLTF.

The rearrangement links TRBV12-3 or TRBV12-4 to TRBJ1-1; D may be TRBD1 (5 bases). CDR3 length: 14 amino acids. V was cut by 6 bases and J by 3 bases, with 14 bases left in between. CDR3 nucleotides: TGTGCCAGCAGCGCCGGGACCGAAGACACTGAAGCTTTCTTT. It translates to CASSAGTEDTEAFF.

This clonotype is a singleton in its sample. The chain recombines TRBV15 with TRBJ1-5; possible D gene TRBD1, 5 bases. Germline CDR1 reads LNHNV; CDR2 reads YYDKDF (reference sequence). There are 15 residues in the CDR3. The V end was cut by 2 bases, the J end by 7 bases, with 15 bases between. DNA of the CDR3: TGTGCCACCAGCAGACTACGATTCGGGGGGCAGCCCCAGCATTTT. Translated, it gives CATSRLRFGGQPQHF.

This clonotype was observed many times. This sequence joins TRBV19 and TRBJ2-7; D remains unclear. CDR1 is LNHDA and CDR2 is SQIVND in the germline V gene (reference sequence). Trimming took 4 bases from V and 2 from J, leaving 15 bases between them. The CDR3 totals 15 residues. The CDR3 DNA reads TGTGCCAGTAGTACTCCACATCGACCACCCTACGAGCAGTACTTC. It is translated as CASSTPHRPPYEQYF.

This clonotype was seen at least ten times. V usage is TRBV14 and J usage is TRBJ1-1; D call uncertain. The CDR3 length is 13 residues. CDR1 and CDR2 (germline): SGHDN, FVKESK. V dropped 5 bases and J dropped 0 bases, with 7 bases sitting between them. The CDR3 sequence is CASSLRLNTEAFF. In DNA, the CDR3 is TGTGCCAGCAGCTTGAGATTGAACACTGAAGCTTTCTTT.

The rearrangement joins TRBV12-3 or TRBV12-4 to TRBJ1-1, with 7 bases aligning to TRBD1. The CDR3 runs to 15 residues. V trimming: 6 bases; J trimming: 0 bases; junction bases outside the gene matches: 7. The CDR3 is CASRSGQTMNTEAFF. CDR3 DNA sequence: TGTGCCAGCAGATCGGGACAGACGATGAACACTGAAGCTTTCTTT.

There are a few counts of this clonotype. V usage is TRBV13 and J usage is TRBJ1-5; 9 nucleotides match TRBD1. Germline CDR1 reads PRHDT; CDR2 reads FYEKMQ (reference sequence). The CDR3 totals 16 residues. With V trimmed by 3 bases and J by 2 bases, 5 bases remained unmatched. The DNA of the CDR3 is TGTGCCAGCAGCTTGACAGGGGGTTATGGCAATCAGCCCCAGCATTTT. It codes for CASSLTGGYGNQPQHF.

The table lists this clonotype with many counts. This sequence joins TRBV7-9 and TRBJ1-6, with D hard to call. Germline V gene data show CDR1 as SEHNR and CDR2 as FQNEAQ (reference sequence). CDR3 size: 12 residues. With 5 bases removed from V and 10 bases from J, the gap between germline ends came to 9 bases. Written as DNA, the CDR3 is TGTGCCAGCAGCCTCCTGGGATCACCCCTCCACTTT. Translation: CASSLLGSPLHF.

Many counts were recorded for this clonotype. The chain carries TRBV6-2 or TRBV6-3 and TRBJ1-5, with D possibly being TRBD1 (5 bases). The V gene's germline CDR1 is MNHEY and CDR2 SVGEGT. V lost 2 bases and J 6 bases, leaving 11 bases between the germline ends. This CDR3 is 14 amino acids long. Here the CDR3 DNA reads TGTGCCAGCAGTTACGGTAGGGGTGGTCAGCCCCAGCATTTT. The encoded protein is CASSYGRGGQPQHF.

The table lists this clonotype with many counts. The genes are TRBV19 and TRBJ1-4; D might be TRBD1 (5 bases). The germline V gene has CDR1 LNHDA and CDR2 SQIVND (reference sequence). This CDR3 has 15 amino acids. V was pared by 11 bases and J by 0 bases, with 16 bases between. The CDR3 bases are TGTGCCTCCTCCGGGGGTCGGACAACTAATGAAAAACTGTTTTTT. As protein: CASSGGRTTNEKLFF. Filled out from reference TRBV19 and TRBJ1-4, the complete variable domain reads DGGITQSPKYLFRKEGQNVTLSCEQNLNHDAMYWYRQDPGQGLRLIYYSQIVNDFQKGDIAEGYSVSREKKESFPLTVTSAQKNPTAFYLCASSGGRTTNEKLFFGSGTQLSVL.